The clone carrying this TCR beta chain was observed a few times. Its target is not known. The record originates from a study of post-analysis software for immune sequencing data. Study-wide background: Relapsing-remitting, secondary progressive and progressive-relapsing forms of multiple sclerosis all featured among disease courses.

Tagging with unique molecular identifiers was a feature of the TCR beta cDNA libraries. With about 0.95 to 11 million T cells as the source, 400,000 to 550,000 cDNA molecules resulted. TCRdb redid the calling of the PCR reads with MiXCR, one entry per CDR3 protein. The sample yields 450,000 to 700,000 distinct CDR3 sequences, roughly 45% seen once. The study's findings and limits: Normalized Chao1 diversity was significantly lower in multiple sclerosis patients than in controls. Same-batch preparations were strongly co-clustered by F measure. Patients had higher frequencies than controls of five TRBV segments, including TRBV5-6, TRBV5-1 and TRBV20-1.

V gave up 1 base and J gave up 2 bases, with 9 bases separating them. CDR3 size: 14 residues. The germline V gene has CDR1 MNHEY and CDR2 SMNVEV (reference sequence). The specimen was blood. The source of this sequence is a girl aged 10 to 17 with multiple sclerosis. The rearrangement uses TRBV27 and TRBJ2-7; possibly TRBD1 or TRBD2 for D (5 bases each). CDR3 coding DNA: TGTGCCAGCAGTTTATTCGAGGGGCCCTACGAGCAGTACTTC. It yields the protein CASSLFEGPYEQYF.